This T cell receptor beta chain comes out of a study of T cells in tumors after PD-1 blockade. Study information: No patient had prior checkpoint blockade, systemic immunosuppression, or radiotherapy within 4 weeks. Either cemiplimab 350 mg every 2 weeks or pembrolizumab 200 mg every 3 weeks was given. A subset received ongoing vismodegib 150 mg daily alongside anti-PD-1 therapy.

The table lists this clone with a few counts. The method was immunoSEQ multiplex PCR; TCRdb's version includes in-frame clones alone and lacks a portion of them. The repertoire holds about 16,000 clones, with about four fifths as singletons. Trimming removed 4 bases at V and 2 bases at J, with 12 bases between. CDR3 length: 15 amino acids. Germline values: CDR1 SNHLY, CDR2 FYNNEI. The rearrangement uses TRBV2 and TRBJ1-3; unclear D gene. The sample in question was PBMCs, obtained after anti-PD-1 treatment. The source of this sequence is a human donor with basal cell carcinoma. The CDR3 sequence is CASSAAGGPGNTIYF. Written as DNA, the CDR3 is TGTGCCAGCAGTGCTGCAGGTGGGCCTGGAAACACCATATATTTT.